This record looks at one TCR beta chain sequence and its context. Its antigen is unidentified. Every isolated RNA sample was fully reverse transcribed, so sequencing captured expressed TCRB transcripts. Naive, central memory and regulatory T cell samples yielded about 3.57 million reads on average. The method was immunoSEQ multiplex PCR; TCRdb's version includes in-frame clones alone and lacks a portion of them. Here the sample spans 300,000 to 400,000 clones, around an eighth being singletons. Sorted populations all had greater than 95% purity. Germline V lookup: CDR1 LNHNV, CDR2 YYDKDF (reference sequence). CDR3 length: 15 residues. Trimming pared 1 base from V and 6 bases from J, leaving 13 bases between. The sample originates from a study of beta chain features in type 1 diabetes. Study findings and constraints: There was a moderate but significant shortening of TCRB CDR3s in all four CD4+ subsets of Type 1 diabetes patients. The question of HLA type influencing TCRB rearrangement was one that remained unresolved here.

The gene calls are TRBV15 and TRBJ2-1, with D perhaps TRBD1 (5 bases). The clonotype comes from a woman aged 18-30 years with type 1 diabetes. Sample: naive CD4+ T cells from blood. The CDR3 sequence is CATSRVQGLSNEQFF. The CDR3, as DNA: TGTGCCACCAGCAGAGTTCAGGGCCTTTCCAATGAGCAGTTCTTC. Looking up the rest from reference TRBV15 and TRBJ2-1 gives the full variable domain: DAMVIQNPRYQVTQFGKPVTLSCSQTLNHNVMYWYQQKSSQAPKLLFHYYDKDFNNEADTPDNFQSRRPNTSFCFLDIRSPGLGDTAMYLCATSRVQGLSNEQFFGPGTRLTVL.